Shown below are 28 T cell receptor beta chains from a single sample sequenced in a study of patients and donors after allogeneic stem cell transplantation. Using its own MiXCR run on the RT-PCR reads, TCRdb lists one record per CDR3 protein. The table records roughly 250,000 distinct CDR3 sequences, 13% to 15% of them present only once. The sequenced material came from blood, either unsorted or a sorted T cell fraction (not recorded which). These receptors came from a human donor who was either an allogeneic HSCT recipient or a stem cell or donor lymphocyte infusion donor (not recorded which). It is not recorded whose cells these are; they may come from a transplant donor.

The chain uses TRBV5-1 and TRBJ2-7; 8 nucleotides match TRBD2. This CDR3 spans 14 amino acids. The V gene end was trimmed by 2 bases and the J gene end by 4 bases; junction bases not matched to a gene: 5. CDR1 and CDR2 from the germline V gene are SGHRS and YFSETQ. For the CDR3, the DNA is TGCGCCAGCAGCTTCAGCGGGAGTTATTACGAGCAGTACTTC. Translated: CASSFSGSYYEQYF. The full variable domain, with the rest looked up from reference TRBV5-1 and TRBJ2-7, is KAGVTQTPRYLIKTRGQQVTLSCSPISGHRSVSWYQQTPGQGLQFLFEYFSETQRNKGNFPGRFSGRQFSNSRSEMNVSTLELGDSALYLCASSFSGSYYEQYFGPGTRLTVT.

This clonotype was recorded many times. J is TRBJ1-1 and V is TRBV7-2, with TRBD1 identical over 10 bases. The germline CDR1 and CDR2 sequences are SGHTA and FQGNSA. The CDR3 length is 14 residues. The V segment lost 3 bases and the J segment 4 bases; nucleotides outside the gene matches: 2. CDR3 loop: CASSLTGGTTEAFF. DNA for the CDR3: TGTGCCAGCAGCTTGACAGGGGGCACCACTGAAGCTTTCTTT.

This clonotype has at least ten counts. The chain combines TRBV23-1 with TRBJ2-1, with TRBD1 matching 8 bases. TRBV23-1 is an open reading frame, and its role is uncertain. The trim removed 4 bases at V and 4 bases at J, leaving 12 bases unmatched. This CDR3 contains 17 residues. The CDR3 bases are TGCGCCAGCAGTCCGTCGAAACGGGACAGGTTTTACAATGAGCAGTTCTTC. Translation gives CASSPSKRDRFYNEQFF.

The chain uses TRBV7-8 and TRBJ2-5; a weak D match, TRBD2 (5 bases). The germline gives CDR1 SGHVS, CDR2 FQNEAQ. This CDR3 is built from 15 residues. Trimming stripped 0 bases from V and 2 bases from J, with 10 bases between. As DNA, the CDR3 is TGTGCCAGCAGCTTAGCCAAGCGGCAACAAGAGACCCAGTACTTC. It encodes CASSLAKRQQETQYF.

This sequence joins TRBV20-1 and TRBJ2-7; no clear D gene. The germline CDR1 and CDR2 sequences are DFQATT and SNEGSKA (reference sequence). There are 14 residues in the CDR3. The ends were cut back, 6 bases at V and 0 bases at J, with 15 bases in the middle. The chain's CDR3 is CSAPPSTDSYEQYF. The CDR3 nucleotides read TGCAGTGCCCCCCCCTCGACGGACTCCTACGAGCAGTACTTC.

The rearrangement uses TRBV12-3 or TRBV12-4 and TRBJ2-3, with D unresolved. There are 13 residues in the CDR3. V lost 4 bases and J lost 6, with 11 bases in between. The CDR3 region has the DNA TGTGCCAGCAGTTCCATCAAGAGGGATACGCAGTATTTT. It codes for CASSSIKRDTQYF.

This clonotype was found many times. CDR3 bases: TGTGCCAGCAGCTTGGAAGTTAGGACTGAAGCTTTCTTT. It yields the protein CASSLEVRTEAFF. The V and J genes are TRBV5-6 and TRBJ1-1; D unresolved. Germline V CDR1 and CDR2: SGHDT, YYEEEE. V lost 0 bases to trimming and J lost 5 bases, with 8 bases between them. The CDR3 contains 13 residues.

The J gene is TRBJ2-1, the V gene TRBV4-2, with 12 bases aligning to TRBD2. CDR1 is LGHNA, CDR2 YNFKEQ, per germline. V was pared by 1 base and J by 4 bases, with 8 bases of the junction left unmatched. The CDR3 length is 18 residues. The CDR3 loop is CASSQGAGGLAGYNEQFF. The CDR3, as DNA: TGTGCCAGCAGCCAAGGCGCCGGCGGACTAGCGGGGTACAATGAGCAGTTCTTC.

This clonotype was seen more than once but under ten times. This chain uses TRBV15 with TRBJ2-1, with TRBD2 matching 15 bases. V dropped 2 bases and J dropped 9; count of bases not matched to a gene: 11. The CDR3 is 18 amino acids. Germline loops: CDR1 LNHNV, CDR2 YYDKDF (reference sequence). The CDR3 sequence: CATSRRTGTSGRRGEQFF. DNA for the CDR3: TGTGCCACCAGCAGACGCACCGGGACTAGCGGGAGGAGGGGTGAGCAGTTCTTC. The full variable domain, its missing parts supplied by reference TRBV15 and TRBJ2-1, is DAMVIQNPRYQVTQFGKPVTLSCSQTLNHNVMYWYQQKSSQAPKLLFHYYDKDFNNEADTPDNFQSRRPNTSFCFLDIRSPGLGDTAMYLCATSRRTGTSGRRGEQFFGPGTRLTVL.

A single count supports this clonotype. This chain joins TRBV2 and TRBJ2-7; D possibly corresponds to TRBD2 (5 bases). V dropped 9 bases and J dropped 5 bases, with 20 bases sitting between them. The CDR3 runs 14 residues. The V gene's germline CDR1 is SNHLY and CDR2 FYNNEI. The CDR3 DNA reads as TGTGCCAGTAAGATTAGCGCCCCTCCCAACGAGCAGTACTTC. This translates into CASKISAPPNEQYF.

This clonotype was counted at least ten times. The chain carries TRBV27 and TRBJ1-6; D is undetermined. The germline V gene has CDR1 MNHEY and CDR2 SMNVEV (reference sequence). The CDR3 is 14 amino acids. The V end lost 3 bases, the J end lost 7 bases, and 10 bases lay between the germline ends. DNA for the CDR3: TGTGCCAGCAGTTTCGGCGGAATCAATTCACCCCTCCACTTT. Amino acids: CASSFGGINSPLHF.

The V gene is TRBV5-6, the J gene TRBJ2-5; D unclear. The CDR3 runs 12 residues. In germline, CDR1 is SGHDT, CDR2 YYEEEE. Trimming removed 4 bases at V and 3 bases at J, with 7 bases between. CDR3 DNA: TGTGCCAGCAGCCTAGGCGAAGAGACCCAGTACTTC. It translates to CASSLGEETQYF.

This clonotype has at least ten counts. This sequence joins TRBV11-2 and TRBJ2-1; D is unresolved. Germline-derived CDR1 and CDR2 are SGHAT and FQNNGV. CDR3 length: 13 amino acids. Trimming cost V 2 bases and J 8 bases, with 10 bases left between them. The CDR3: CASSLRTSDEQFF. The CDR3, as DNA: TGTGCCAGCAGCTTACGGACCAGCGATGAGCAGTTCTTC.

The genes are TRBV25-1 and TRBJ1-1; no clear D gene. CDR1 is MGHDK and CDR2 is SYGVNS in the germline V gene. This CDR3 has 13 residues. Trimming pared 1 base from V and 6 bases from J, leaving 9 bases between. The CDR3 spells CASSEWAAAEAFF. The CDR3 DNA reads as TGTGCCAGCAGTGAATGGGCGGCGGCTGAAGCTTTCTTT.

The DNA of the CDR3 is TGTGCCAGCAGTAAACGGACAGGGGACAATCAGCCCCAGCATTTT. Its protein is CASSKRTGDNQPQHF. This chain connects TRBV6-2 or TRBV6-3 to TRBJ1-5; 9 nucleotides agree with TRBD1. Germline V lookup: CDR1 MNHEY, CDR2 SVGEGT. The CDR3 covers 15 residues. V was pared by 5 bases and J by 3 bases, with 5 bases of the junction left unmatched.

The CDR3 DNA is TGCGCCAGCAGCTTGGAGGCCGGACTAGCGGCCTACGAGCAGTACTTC. Protein product: CASSLEAGLAAYEQYF. The rearrangement joins TRBV5-1 to TRBJ2-7; 10 nucleotides agree with TRBD2. CDR3 length: 16 amino acids. With V trimmed by 0 bases and J by 2 bases, 5 bases remained unmatched. Germline lookup yields CDR1 SGHRS and CDR2 YFSETQ.

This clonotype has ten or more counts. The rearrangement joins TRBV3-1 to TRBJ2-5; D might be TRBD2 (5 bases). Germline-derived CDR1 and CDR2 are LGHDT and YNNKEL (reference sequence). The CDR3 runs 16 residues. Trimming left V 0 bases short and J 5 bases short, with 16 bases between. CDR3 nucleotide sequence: TGTGCCAGCAGCCAAGAGATATGGCTAGCCGGGGAGACCCAGTACTTC. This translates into CASSQEIWLAGETQYF.

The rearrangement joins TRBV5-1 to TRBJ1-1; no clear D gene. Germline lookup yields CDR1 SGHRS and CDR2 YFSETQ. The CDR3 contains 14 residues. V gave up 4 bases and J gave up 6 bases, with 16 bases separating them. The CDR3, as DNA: TGCGCCAGCAGCCCCGATTGGGAGGGCGCTGAAGCTTTCTTT. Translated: CASSPDWEGAEAFF.

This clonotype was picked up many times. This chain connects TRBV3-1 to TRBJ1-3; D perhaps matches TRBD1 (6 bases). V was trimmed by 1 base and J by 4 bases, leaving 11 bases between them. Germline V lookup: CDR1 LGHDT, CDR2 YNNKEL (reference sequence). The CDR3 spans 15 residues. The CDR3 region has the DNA TGTGCCAGCAGCCAAGCTCCAGGGACAGGAAACACCATATATTTT. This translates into CASSQAPGTGNTIYF.

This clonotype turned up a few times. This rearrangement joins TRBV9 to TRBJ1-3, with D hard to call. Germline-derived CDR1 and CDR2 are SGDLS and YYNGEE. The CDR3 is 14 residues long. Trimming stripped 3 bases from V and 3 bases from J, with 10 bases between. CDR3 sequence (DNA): TGTGCCAGCAGCGAGGCGCGTAATGGAAACACCATATATTTT. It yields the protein CASSEARNGNTIYF.

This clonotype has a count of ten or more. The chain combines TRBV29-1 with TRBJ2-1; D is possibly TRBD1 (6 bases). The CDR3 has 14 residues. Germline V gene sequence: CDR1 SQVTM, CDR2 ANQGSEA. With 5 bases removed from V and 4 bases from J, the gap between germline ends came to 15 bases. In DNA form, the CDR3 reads TGCAGCGTTACTACAGGGACCCCTTACAATGAGCAGTTCTTC. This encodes CSVTTGTPYNEQFF.

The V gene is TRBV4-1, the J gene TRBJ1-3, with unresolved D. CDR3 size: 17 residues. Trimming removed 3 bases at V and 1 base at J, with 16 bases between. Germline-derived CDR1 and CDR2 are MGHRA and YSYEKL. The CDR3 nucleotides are TGCGCCAGCAGCCACCGCTCCCCACTTAATTCTGGAAACACCATATATTTT. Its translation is CASSHRSPLNSGNTIYF.

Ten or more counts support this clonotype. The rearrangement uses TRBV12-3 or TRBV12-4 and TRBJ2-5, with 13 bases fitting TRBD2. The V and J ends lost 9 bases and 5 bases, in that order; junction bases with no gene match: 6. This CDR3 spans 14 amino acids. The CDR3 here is CASLLAGGRETQYF. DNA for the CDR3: TGTGCCAGTTTACTAGCGGGGGGGCGTGAGACCCAGTACTTC.

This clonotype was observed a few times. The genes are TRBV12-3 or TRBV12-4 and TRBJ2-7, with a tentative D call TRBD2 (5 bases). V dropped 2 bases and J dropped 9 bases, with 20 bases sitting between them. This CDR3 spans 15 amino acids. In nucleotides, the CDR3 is TGTGCCAGCAGTTTACAACGGGCAGGACCTGAGGGGCAGTACTTC. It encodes CASSLQRAGPEGQYF.

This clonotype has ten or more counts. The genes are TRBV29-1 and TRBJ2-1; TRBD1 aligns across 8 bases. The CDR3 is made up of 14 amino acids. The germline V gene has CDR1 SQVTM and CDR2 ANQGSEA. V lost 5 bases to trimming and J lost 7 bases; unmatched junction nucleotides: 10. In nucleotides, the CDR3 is TGCAGCGTTCTGACAGGGGTCGCATTGAATGAGCAGTTCTTC. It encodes CSVLTGVALNEQFF.

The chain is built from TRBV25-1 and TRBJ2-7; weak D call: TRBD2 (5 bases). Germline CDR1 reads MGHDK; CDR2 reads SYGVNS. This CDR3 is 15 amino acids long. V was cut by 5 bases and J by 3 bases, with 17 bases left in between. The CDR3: CASSLSRFGLYEQYF. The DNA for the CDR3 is TGTGCCAGCAGTCTCTCTCGGTTCGGACTCTACGAGCAGTACTTC.

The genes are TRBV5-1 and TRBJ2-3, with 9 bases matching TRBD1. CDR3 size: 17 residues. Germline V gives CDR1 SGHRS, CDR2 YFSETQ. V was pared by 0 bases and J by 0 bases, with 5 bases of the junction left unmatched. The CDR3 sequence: CASSLAQGARSTDTQYF. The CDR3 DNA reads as TGCGCCAGCAGCTTGGCACAGGGGGCTAGAAGCACAGATACGCAGTATTTT.

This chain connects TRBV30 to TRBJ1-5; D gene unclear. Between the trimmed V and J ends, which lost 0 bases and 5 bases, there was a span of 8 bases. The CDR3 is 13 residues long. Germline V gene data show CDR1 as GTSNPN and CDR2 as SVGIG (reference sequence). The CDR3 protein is CAWSVAQDQPQHF. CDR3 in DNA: TGTGCCTGGAGTGTCGCCCAGGATCAGCCCCAGCATTTT. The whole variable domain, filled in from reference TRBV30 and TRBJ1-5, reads SQTIHQWPATLVQPVGSPLSLECTVEGTSNPNLYWYRQAAGRGLQLLFYSVGIGQISSEVPQNLSASRPQDRQFILSSKKLLLSDSGFYLCAWSVAQDQPQHFGDGTRLSIL.